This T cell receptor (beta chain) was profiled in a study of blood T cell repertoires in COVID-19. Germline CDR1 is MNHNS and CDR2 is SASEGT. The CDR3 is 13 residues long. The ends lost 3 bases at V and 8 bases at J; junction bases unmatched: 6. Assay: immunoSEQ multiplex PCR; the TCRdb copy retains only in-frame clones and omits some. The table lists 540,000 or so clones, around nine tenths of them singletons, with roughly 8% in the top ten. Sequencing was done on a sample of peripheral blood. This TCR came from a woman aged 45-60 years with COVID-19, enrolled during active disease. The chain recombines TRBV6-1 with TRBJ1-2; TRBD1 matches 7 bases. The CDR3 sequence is CASSDPTGYGYTF. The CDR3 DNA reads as TGTGCCAGCAGTGACCCGACAGGGTACGGCTACACCTTC.